This entry features one T cell receptor (delta chain) sequence. What it binds is not known. The data stem from a study of Vδ1+ human thymocytes. The CDR3 runs to 13 residues. Germline-derived CDR1 and CDR2 are TSWWSYY and QGS. V shed 3 bases and J shed 1 base, with 3 bases lying between them. The template was reverse-transcribed extracted RNA. Multiplex PCR used pooled V-gene forward primers and a constant-region reverse primer to amplify CDR3s. TCRdb reanalysed the multiplex PCR reads with CATT. The data contain fewer than 25,000 delta-chain clones, around 7.9% of them singletons. Purity of the sorted Vdelta1+ thymocytes ranged from roughly 98% to 99.6%. Study observations and caveats: Approximately 19% of thymic delta-chain sequences were Vdelta2, with few Vdelta3, unlike blood Vdelta1+ controls. Thymic TRG and TRD repertoires appeared highly polyclonal.

Sequenced input: Vdelta1+ gamma-delta thymocytes from the thymus. Subset reported: FACS-sorted CD3+ TCRalphabeta- TCRVdelta1+ TCRVdelta2- thymocytes. The chain is built from TRDV1 and TRDJ2; D unclear. This receptor was identified in a child under two years old who had congenital heart surgery. The CDR3 region is CALGERLTAQLFF. The CDR3 nucleotides are TGTGCTCTTGGGGAGCGTTTGACAGCACAACTCTTCTTT.